The present T cell receptor (beta chain) was sequenced within a study of OX40 agonist ivuxolimab in advanced cancers. Some background on the complete study: Ivuxolimab, which targeted the costimulatory receptor OX40 (CD134), was an agonistic, fully human IgG2 monoclonal antibody. Partial responses occurred in three dose-escalation patients, of whom one had hepatocellular carcinoma and two had cutaneous melanoma. Patients were allowed to have had prior anti-PD-1, anti-PD-L1 or anti-CTLA-4 therapy, and 40% of the dose-escalation patients had been treated with checkpoint inhibitors. Of the approximately 50 dose-escalation patients, hepatocellular carcinoma was present in around 20, melanoma in approximately 15, renal cell carcinoma in 9 and head and neck cancer in 9. The point of sequencing TCRbeta in the periphery was to test whether ivuxolimab changed TCR sequence diversity and drove clonal T-cell expansion. The dose-escalation cohort was 80% to 90% male with a mean age of about 58 years, ranging from about 20 to 85. The paper reports the monotherapy dose-escalation portion (N = 52 patients) of the phase I ivuxolimab trial. Intravenous ivuxolimab was administered to patients every 2 weeks at six dose levels: 0.01, 0.1, 0.3, 1.5, 3 and 10 mg/kg.

The germline V gene encodes CDR1 DFQATT and CDR2 SNEGSKA (reference sequence). There are 11 amino acids in the CDR3, from cysteine to phenylalanine inclusive. The CDR3 DNA has 33 bases and is translated from base 1. V loses 6 bases of germline sequence and J loses 2 bases, and the interval between the two ends is 7 bases. To sequence the TCRbeta CDR3 region, genomic DNA was isolated from the sorted cells. The immunoSEQ Assay was used to sequence the TCRbeta CDR3 regions. TCRdb retrieved this table from immuneACCESS and kept in-frame rearrangements only. Not all clones are present; in checked studies, unresolved V genes account for under half, and no reason is known for the remainder. The sample profile shows approximately 96,000 clones; about 90% of them were found once. The ten largest make up under 2% of the sample. Patients with autoimmune disease history or receiving systemic immunosuppression were excluded from the trial. Peripheral blood for TCR sequencing was drawn from every dose cohort at baseline, at cycle 4 day 1 and at cycle 7 day 1. Samples were obtained from an open-label, multicenter, first-in-human phase I dose-escalation trial of ivuxolimab. Adults with locally advanced or metastatic melanoma, renal cell carcinoma, hepatocellular carcinoma or head and neck squamous cell carcinoma were enrolled in the trial. Before TCR sequencing, CD4+ and CD8+ T cells were separately sorted from peripheral blood.

What the research found in general, with its limitations: In partial responders in the 0.1-3.0 mg/kg groups, normalized peripheral clonal expansion was found to be among the lowest, especially among CD8+ T cells. Which antigens the clonally expanded peripheral T cells were specific for was not determined. After ivuxolimab, more expanded clones were found on average in CD8+ T cells than in CD4+ T cells. Low levels of normalized T-cell clonal expansion were also seen in some patients who did not respond. At doses of 0.1 to 3.0 mg/kg, clonal expansion of both CD4+ and CD8+ T cells in blood was seen between baseline and week 6.

As concerns this clone: It has no known antigen specificity. Base qualities are not recorded, but no much larger clone differs from it by a single base.

Source: CD4+ or CD8+ T cells sorted from blood, taken in a trial of the OX40 agonist ivuxolimab. The receptor was isolated from an adult with an advanced solid tumor such as melanoma, head and neck, liver or kidney cancer. The chain was built from TRBV20-1 and TRBJ2-5; no D segment can be confidently identified. The CDR3 amino acid sequence is: CSAMAQETQYF. Read as DNA, the sequence is TGCAGTGCCATGGCTCAAGAGACCCAGTACTTC.